These 21 T cell receptor beta chains share one sample of origin, sequenced in a study of blood T cell repertoires in COVID-19. Produced via immunoSEQ multiplex PCR; TCRdb's table is partial and in-frame only. The table has 450,000 to 500,000 clones, over 75% seen once; the top ten hold approximately 3.2%. Sequenced material: peripheral blood. These receptors were taken from a human donor in a cohort sampled during active COVID-19.

As regards this clone: In the same sample, other DNA sequences code for this CDR3. J is TRBJ1-3 and V is TRBV9; D is unclear. The germline gives CDR1 SGDLS, CDR2 YYNGEE. This CDR3 is built from 14 residues. V was clipped by 2 bases and J by 0 bases, with 6 bases between them. DNA for the CDR3: TGTGCCAGCAGCGTGGGCAGCTCTGGAAACACCATATATTTT. It yields the protein CASSVGSSGNTIYF.

This clone appeared once. The chain employs TRBV19 and TRBJ1-2; the D gene is possibly TRBD1 (5 bases). V lost 0 bases and J lost 2, with 7 bases in between. The CDR3 has 14 amino acids. Germline-derived CDR1 and CDR2 are LNHDA and SQIVND (reference sequence). CDR3 sequence (DNA): TGTGCCAGTAGTATAGAATCAGGGAACTATGGCTACACCTTC. The encoded protein is CASSIESGNYGYTF. The entire variable domain, with the rest obtained from reference TRBV19 and TRBJ1-2, is as follows: DGGITQSPKYLFRKEGQNVTLSCEQNLNHDAMYWYRQDPGQGLRLIYYSQIVNDFQKGDIAEGYSVSREKKESFPLTVTSAQKNPTAFYLCASSIESGNYGYTFGSGTRLTVV.

The rearrangement joins TRBV7-3 to TRBJ1-1; perhaps TRBD1 as D (5 bases). The germline V gene encodes CDR1 SGHTA and CDR2 FQGTGA. The ends were cut back, 1 base at V and 1 base at J, with 10 bases in the middle. CDR3 size: 15 residues. CDR3 in amino acids: CASSLNGGTNTEAFF. The DNA of the CDR3 is TGTGCCAGCAGCTTAAACGGGGGAACGAACACTGAAGCTTTCTTT.

The chain recombines TRBV19 with TRBJ2-7, with TRBD2 identical over 8 bases. Germline lookup yields CDR1 LNHDA and CDR2 SQIVND (reference sequence). The CDR3 extends over 15 amino acids. The V gene end was trimmed by 5 bases and the J gene end by 6 bases; junction bases not matched to a gene: 12. CDR3 protein: CASSPGSGREGEQYF. In DNA, the CDR3 is TGTGCCAGTAGTCCCGGGAGCGGGAGAGAAGGCGAGCAGTACTTC.

The V gene is TRBV9, the J gene TRBJ2-7; D unclear. The ends were cut back, 0 bases at V and 2 bases at J, with 9 bases in the middle. This CDR3 contains 14 residues. Germline V CDR1 and CDR2: SGDLS, YYNGEE. The CDR3 coding sequence is TGTGCCAGCAGCGTAGGCGACGGAGCCTACGAGCAGTACTTC. Residues: CASSVGDGAYEQYF.

The rearrangement links TRBV15 to TRBJ2-7; TRBD2 aligns across 10 bases. This CDR3 has 17 amino acids. Trimming took 4 bases from V and 6 from J; bases not matched to a gene: 15. Germline V gene sequence: CDR1 LNHNV, CDR2 YYDKDF (reference sequence). CDR3 in DNA: TGTGCCACCAGCAAGGCTAGCGGGAGCTTTTCCTCGGGCGAGCAGTACTTC. Encoded protein: CATSKASGSFSSGEQYF.

The chain combines TRBV5-4 with TRBJ1-4, with D uncertain. The V end was cut by 4 bases, the J end by 2 bases, with 6 bases between. The germline CDR1 and CDR2 sequences are SGHNT and YYREEE (reference sequence). The CDR3 is 13 residues long. The CDR3 region has the DNA TGTGCCAGCAGCCCGGGGACTAATGAAAAACTGTTTTTT. Protein sequence: CASSPGTNEKLFF.

Details on this clone: The sample contains more than one DNA sequence encoding this CDR3. The V and J genes are TRBV29-1 and TRBJ1-1; possibly TRBD1 for D (6 bases). This CDR3 comprises 13 residues. Per germline, CDR1 SQVTM and CDR2 ANQGSEA. V lost 4 bases, J lost 1 base, and 10 bases lay in between. In nucleotides, the CDR3 is TGCAGCGTTGCACAGGGTAGGAACACTGAAGCTTTCTTT. Amino acids: CSVAQGRNTEAFF.

The genes are TRBV5-5 and TRBJ1-1; D unclear. The CDR3 has 13 amino acids. The germline CDR1 and CDR2 sequences are SGHKS and YYEKEE (reference sequence). Trimming left V 2 bases short and J 3 bases short, with 8 bases between. CDR3 residues: CASSFVMYTEAFF. CDR3 nucleotides: TGTGCCAGCAGCTTCGTTATGTACACTGAAGCTTTCTTT.

The chain has TRBV16 and TRBJ1-5, with D tentatively TRBD1 (5 bases). V was trimmed by 2 bases and J by 0 bases, leaving 17 bases between them. In germline, CDR1 is KGHSY, CDR2 FQNENV. The CDR3 extends over 18 amino acids. CDR3 loop: CASSQGPGGGFSNQPQHF. The CDR3, as DNA: TGTGCCAGCAGCCAAGGCCCCGGGGGGGGGTTTAGCAATCAGCCCCAGCATTTT.

On this clone itself: Other DNA sequences from this sample encode an identical CDR3 as well. The rearrangement links TRBV9 to TRBJ1-5; 7 bases are a match to TRBD1. V shed 3 bases and J 2 bases; nucleotides not matched to a gene: 2. From germline, CDR1 is SGDLS and CDR2 YYNGEE. CDR3 length: 14 amino acids. The CDR3 reads CASSATGGNQPQHF. As DNA, the CDR3 is TGTGCCAGCAGCGCCACAGGGGGCAATCAGCCCCAGCATTTT.

V usage is TRBV5-4 and J usage is TRBJ1-2; 9 nucleotides agree with TRBD1. This CDR3 comprises 14 residues. Germline V gene lookup returns CDR1 SGHNT and CDR2 YYREEE (reference sequence). The junction had 6 bases not matched to a gene; V was cut back by 4 bases and J by 5 bases. CDR3: CASSMDRGSYGYTF. The CDR3 nucleotides read TGTGCCAGCAGCATGGACAGGGGTAGTTATGGCTACACCTTC. The variable domain in full, with the rest retrieved from reference TRBV5-4 and TRBJ1-2, is ETGVTQSPTHLIKTRGQQVTLRCSSQSGHNTVSWYQQALGQGPQFIFQYYREEENGRGNFPPRFSGLQFPNYSSELNVNALELDDSALYLCASSMDRGSYGYTFGSGTRLTVV.

The chain recombines TRBV5-6 with TRBJ1-5; D perhaps matches TRBD1 (6 bases). Germline V gene lookup returns CDR1 SGHDT and CDR2 YYEEEE. The CDR3 has 14 amino acids. Trimming cost V 4 bases and J 5 bases, with 13 bases left between them. CDR3 in DNA: TGTGCCAGCAGCCTTGGGGGCAGGGATCAGCCCCAGCATTTT. As protein: CASSLGGRDQPQHF.

The rearrangement links TRBV7-9 to TRBJ2-7, with D uncertain. V was shortened by 4 bases and J by 11 bases, with 15 bases between the two germline ends. There are 12 residues in the CDR3. Looked up from germline, CDR1 is SEHNR and CDR2 is FQNEAQ (reference sequence). CDR3 in amino acids: CASSYPPGPEYF. The CDR3 DNA is TGTGCCAGCAGCTACCCACCGGGTCCCGAGTACTTC. The complete variable domain, with remaining parts taken from reference TRBV7-9 and TRBJ2-7, reads DTGVSQNPRHKITKRGQNVTFRCDPISEHNRLYWYRQTLGQGPEFLTYFQNEAQLEKSRLLSDRFSAERPKGSFSTLEIQRTEQGDSAMYLCASSYPPGPEYFGPGTRLTVT.

This chain joins TRBV14 and TRBJ2-1, with 8 bases fitting TRBD2. There are 14 residues in the CDR3. The V and J ends lost 3 bases and 7 bases, in that order; junction bases with no gene match: 5. Germline CDR1 SGHDN, CDR2 FVKESK. In DNA, the CDR3 is TGTGCCAGCAGCCAGTCACTAGCGGTAAATGAGCAGTTCTTC. Residues: CASSQSLAVNEQFF. Full variable domain (missing parts from reference TRBV14 and TRBJ2-1): EAGVTQFPSHSVIEKGQTVTLRCDPISGHDNLYWYRRVMGKEIKFLLHFVKESKQDESGMPNNRFLAERTGGTYSTLKVQPAELEDSGVYFCASSQSLAVNEQFFGPGTRLTVL.

The chain uses TRBV25-1 and TRBJ2-7; weak D call: TRBD2 (7 bases). Germline-derived CDR1 and CDR2 are MGHDK and SYGVNS. CDR3 size: 13 residues. The ends were cut back, 1 base at V and 6 bases at J, with 10 bases in the middle. CDR3 in DNA: TGTGCCAGCAGTGAATGGGGGGGCGGCGAGCAGTACTTC. This sequence encodes CASSEWGGGEQYF.

The rearrangement uses TRBV5-5 and TRBJ2-2; D unresolved. The V end lost 1 base, the J end lost 4 bases, and 14 bases lay between the germline ends. This CDR3 spans 16 amino acids. Germline loops: CDR1 SGHKS, CDR2 YYEKEE (reference sequence). CDR3 amino acids: CASSLFVTSGTGELFF. Here the CDR3 DNA reads TGTGCCAGCAGCTTGTTTGTGACCTCGGGCACCGGGGAGCTGTTTTTT.

This sequence joins TRBV3-1 (or the pseudogene TRBV3-2) and TRBJ2-7, with 10 bases identical to TRBD2. The CDR3 totals 14 residues. Germline assignment: CDR1 LGHDT and CDR2 YNNKEL (reference sequence). Trimming took 4 bases from V and 6 from J; bases not matched to a gene: 6. Here the CDR3 reads CASSPLAGDSEQYF. The CDR3 nucleotides are TGTGCCAGCAGCCCCCTAGCGGGAGACAGCGAGCAGTACTTC.

This sequence joins TRBV19 and TRBJ1-5, with 8 bases matching TRBD1. CDR1 and CDR2 (germline): LNHDA, SQIVND (reference sequence). The length of the CDR3 is 14 residues. V lost 6 bases and J lost 4; bases outside the gene matches: 5. The DNA of the CDR3 is TGTGCCAGTAGAAGGACAGGGACAAATCAGCCCCAGCATTTT. The encoded protein is CASRRTGTNQPQHF.

This chain uses TRBV11-2 with TRBJ1-4, with D possibly matching TRBD1 (5 bases). Germline V lookup: CDR1 SGHAT, CDR2 FQNNGV. This CDR3 has 15 residues. Trimming left V 1 base short and J 7 bases short, with 13 bases between. The CDR3 coding sequence is TGTGCCAGCAGCTTAGTCGGGCAGGGAGGTGAAAAACTGTTTTTT. Translation gives CASSLVGQGGEKLFF.

This clone was detected a few times. The genes are TRBV25-1 and TRBJ2-7, with 9 bases aligning to TRBD1. The CDR3 is 14 amino acids. Germline trimming cut 11 bases from V and 0 bases from J; bases unmatched to any gene: 8. CDR1 MGHDK and CDR2 SYGVNS come from the germline V gene. The CDR3 loop is CAAGTGPSSYEQYF. The CDR3 nucleotides read TGTGCCGCCGGGACAGGGCCCAGCTCCTACGAGCAGTACTTC.